The source of this T cell receptor (beta chain) is a study of T cell responses to AZD1222 COVID-19 vaccine. Sequencing was performed with immunoSEQ multiplex PCR; in TCRdb, only in-frame clones are kept and a portion is missing. The profile shows tens of thousands of clones, about 80% of them singletons. Note on this clone: The antigen remains unidentified.

Findings and caveats of the study: Targeting of unmutated variant regions was reportedly seen in nearly half of spike-specific TCRs. At 160-218 and 743-854, vaccine-associated CD4 TCRs were dominant, and they spanned spike. With two AZD1222 doses given, Spike-specific TCR breadth and depth both rose. Clonal diversity was possibly underestimated, and the donors were mostly white British, with more females.

Sequences were derived from peripheral blood, sampled on day 0 of AZD1222 vaccination. This TCR derives from an adult in good health.

CDR3: CASSRPGQLLYEQYF. The CDR3 DNA sequence: TGTGCCAGTAGTAGACCGGGACAATTACTCTACGAGCAGTACTTC. The chain joins TRBV19 to TRBJ2-7; a possible D gene is TRBD1 (6 bases). The germline V gene encodes CDR1 LNHDA and CDR2 SQIVND (reference sequence). The V end lost 4 bases, the J end lost 3 bases, and 16 bases lay between the germline ends. The CDR3 totals 15 residues.